This T cell receptor beta chain is from a study of shared clonotypes between healthy human individuals. Overall study context: CD4 naive cells filled three plates per donor, CD4 memory three, CD8 naive two and CD8 memory one. Study outcomes and limitations: Despite large depth, sorted-subset datasets appeared incompletely sequenced.

Selected positively for CCR7 and CD45RO-negative, naive CD8 cells excluded terminally differentiated effector memory CD45RA+ cells. CDR1 and CDR2 from the germline V gene are SNHLY and FYNNEI. Trimming cost V 3 bases and J 9 bases, with 17 bases left between them. The CDR3 length is 14 residues. This clone has just one count. Its antigen is unidentified. Method: immunoSEQ multiplex PCR; TCRdb's copy keeps in-frame clones and lacks some. The table has millions of clones, approximately 94% seen once. This TCR came from a man younger than 35 in good health. Some clones in this sample may be carry-over from other donors' samples. The chain recombines TRBV2 with TRBJ1-1, with D maybe TRBD1 (6 bases). Sequenced: naive CD8+ T cells from PBMCs. CDR3 region: CASSDWGQGPKAFF. In DNA form, the CDR3 reads TGTGCCAGCAGTGACTGGGGGCAGGGCCCTAAAGCTTTCTTT.